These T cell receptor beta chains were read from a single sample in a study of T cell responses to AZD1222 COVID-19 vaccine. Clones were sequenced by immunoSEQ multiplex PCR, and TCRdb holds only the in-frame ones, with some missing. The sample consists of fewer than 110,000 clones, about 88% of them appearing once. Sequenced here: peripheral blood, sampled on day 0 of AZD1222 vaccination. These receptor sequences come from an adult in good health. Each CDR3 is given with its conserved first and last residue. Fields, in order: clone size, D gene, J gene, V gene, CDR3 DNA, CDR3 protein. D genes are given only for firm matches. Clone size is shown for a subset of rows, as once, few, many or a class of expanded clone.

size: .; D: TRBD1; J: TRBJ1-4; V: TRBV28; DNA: TGTGCCAGCAGTTTAGGGGCGGCAGGGGGACCAACTAATGAAAAACTGTTTTTT; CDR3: CASSLGAAGGPTNEKLFF
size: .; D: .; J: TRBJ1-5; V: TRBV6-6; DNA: TGTGCCAGCAGTTACCAATCGAGCGGTCAGCCCCAGCATTTT; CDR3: CASSYQSSGQPQHF
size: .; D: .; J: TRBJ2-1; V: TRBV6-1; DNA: TGTGCCAGCAGTGAAACTTTACGCGATGAGCAGTTCTTC; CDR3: CASSETLRDEQFF
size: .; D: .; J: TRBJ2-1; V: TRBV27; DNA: TGTGCCAGCAGTTGGGGGCACGGACTAACTAAGGACATTTTCCCACAGTTCTTC; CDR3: CASSWGHGLTKDIFPQFF
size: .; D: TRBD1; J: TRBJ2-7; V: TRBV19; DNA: TGTGCCAGTAGTGAACAGACAGGGTCTGGCGAGCAGTACTTC; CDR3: CASSEQTGSGEQYF
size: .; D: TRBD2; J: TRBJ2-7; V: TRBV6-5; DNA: TGTGCCAGCAGTCTAGCGGGTGTATCCTACGAGCAGTACTTC; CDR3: CASSLAGVSYEQYF
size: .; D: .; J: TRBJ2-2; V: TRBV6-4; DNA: TGTGCCAGCAGTGAGGCGGCCACGTCCGGGGAGCTGTTTTTT; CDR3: CASSEAATSGELFF
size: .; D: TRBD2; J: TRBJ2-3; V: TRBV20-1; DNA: TGCAGTGCTAGTTCGCTTAGGACTAGCGGGAGTATCTACACGCAGTATTTT; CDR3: CSASSLRTSGSIYTQYF
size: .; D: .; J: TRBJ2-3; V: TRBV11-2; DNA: TGTGCCAGCAGCTTAAACGGGGACCAAACAGATACGCAGTATTTT; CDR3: CASSLNGDQTDTQYF
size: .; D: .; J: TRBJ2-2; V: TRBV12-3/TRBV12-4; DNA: TGTGCCAGCAGGACCTTTTGGACCGGGGAGCTGTTTTTT; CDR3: CASRTFWTGELFF
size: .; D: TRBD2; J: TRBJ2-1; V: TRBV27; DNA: TGTGCCAGCAGTAGAGGGACTAGCGGGAGGAATGAGCAGTTCTTC; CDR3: CASSRGTSGRNEQFF
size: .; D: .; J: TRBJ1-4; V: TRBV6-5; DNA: TGTGCCAGCACCACGGGAGTAACTAATGAAAAACTGTTTTTT; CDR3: CASTTGVTNEKLFF
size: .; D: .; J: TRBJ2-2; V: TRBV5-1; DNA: TGCGCCAGCAGCCTCCCCAGCCCCGGGGAGCTGTTTTTT; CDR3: CASSLPSPGELFF
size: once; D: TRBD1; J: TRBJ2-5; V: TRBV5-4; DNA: TGTGCCAGCAGCTTTACAGGGGAAGAGACCCAGTACTTC; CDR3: CASSFTGEETQYF
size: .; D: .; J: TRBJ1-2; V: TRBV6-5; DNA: TGTGCCAGCAGTTATAAGGGACCTTCTGGGTATGGCTACACCTTC; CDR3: CASSYKGPSGYGYTF
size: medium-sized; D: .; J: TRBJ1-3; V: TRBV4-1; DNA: TGCGCCAGCAGCGTTACCTGGGGTACTGGAAACACCATATATTTT; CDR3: CASSVTWGTGNTIYF
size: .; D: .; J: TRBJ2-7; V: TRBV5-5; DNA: TGTGCCAGCAGCTTTGGGCCTTTGGGTGTAGACGAGCAGTACTTC; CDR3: CASSFGPLGVDEQYF
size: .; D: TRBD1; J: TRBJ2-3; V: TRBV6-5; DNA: TGTGCCAGCAGCCGAACAGGGGAAGCAGATACGCAGTATTTT; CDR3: CASSRTGEADTQYF
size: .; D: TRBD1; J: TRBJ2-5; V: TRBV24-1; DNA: TGTGCCACCAGTGATCCCTCAGGACAGGGGGCCGTGGTGACCCAGTACTTC; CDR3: CATSDPSGQGAVVTQYF
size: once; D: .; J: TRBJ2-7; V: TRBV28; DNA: TGTGCCAGCAGGACAGCATCCTACGAGCAGTACTTC; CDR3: CASRTASYEQYF